A selection of T cell receptor beta chains follows, all from one sample in a study of T cell responses to AZD1222 COVID-19 vaccine. Libraries were prepared by immunoSEQ multiplex PCR; TCRdb keeps only in-frame clonotypes and omits some of them. The table has roughly 170,000 clones, 85% to 90% seen once. The sequencing here drew on peripheral blood, taken on day 0 of AZD1222 vaccination. All receptors derive from an adult in good health. Both conserved end residues are trimmed from each CDR3. The order of the fields is J gene, CDR3 length, V gene, CDR3 protein.

J gene: TRBJ1-1; CDR3 length: 13; V gene: TRBV5-4; CDR3 protein: ASSVRDRARTEAF
J gene: TRBJ1-3; CDR3 length: 15; V gene: TRBV5-1; CDR3 protein: ASSLARDSNSGNTIY
J gene: TRBJ2-1; CDR3 length: 11; V gene: TRBV30; CDR3 protein: AWEGLTYNEQF
J gene: TRBJ1-2; CDR3 length: 11; V gene: TRBV19; CDR3 protein: ASSTLDTGGYT
J gene: TRBJ2-7; CDR3 length: 12; V gene: TRBV5-1; CDR3 protein: ASSLEGLSYEQY
J gene: TRBJ2-1; CDR3 length: 13; V gene: TRBV2; CDR3 protein: ASRGAPGTYNEQF
J gene: TRBJ1-1; CDR3 length: 17; V gene: TRBV4-3; CDR3 protein: ASSAQVLGGQGRKTEAF
J gene: TRBJ2-1; CDR3 length: 14; V gene: TRBV19; CDR3 protein: ASSLTTRSSYNEQF
J gene: TRBJ1-1; CDR3 length: 11; V gene: TRBV6-6; CDR3 protein: ASRKDGNTEAF
J gene: TRBJ2-5; CDR3 length: 9; V gene: TRBV6-5; CDR3 protein: ASKTLETQY
J gene: TRBJ1-1; CDR3 length: 9; V gene: TRBV5-1; CDR3 protein: ASQRGTEAF
J gene: TRBJ2-7; CDR3 length: 12; V gene: TRBV4-1; CDR3 protein: ASSYQNRGREQY
J gene: TRBJ2-3; CDR3 length: 12; V gene: TRBV28; CDR3 protein: ASKEGSSTDTQY
J gene: TRBJ2-3; CDR3 length: 15; V gene: TRBV7-2; CDR3 protein: ASSLLTSGVRTDTQY
J gene: TRBJ1-2; CDR3 length: 11; V gene: TRBV5-8; CDR3 protein: ASSRTGARGYT
J gene: TRBJ2-7; CDR3 length: 15; V gene: TRBV7-6; CDR3 protein: ASSFTFRGTPSYEQY
J gene: TRBJ2-7; CDR3 length: 13; V gene: TRBV28; CDR3 protein: ASSHPGQGKGEQY
J gene: TRBJ1-6; CDR3 length: 11; V gene: TRBV10-2; CDR3 protein: ASTGQGYSPLH
J gene: TRBJ2-1; CDR3 length: 9; V gene: TRBV29-1; CDR3 protein: SVSGYNEQF
J gene: TRBJ2-1; CDR3 length: 9; V gene: TRBV6-5; CDR3 protein: ASSYSSEQF
J gene: TRBJ2-7; CDR3 length: 14; V gene: TRBV5-8; CDR3 protein: ASSPRGAGGSYEQY
J gene: TRBJ2-1; CDR3 length: 13; V gene: TRBV7-6; CDR3 protein: ASSLGGTDYNEQF
J gene: TRBJ1-5; CDR3 length: 12; V gene: TRBV28; CDR3 protein: ASIKQGGNQPQH
J gene: TRBJ1-2; CDR3 length: 11; V gene: TRBV18; CDR3 protein: ASSSGLNYGYT
J gene: TRBJ2-1; CDR3 length: 15; V gene: TRBV7-6; CDR3 protein: ASSRLGTSGTYNEQF
J gene: TRBJ2-3; CDR3 length: 9; V gene: TRBV7-9; CDR3 protein: ASSGIDTQY
J gene: TRBJ1-3; CDR3 length: 12; V gene: TRBV11-2; CDR3 protein: ASSFSDRVDTIY